These 8 T cell receptor beta chains came from one sample sequenced in a study of T cells in Graves' hyperthyroidism and ophthalmopathy. Researchers took RNA transcripts and amplified the TCR beta CDR3 regions from them. Using the HTBI primer set, a first-round RT-PCR was run on the TCR CDR3. TCRdb reprocessed the multiplex PCR reads with MiXCR, giving one entry per CDR3 protein. This sample carries 370,000 or so distinct CDR3 sequences, around 14% of them seen once, and the ten largest clones take 25% to 30%. Sequenced input: blood. These receptors were collected from a woman younger than 30 with Graves' hyperthyroidism that later progressed to Graves' ophthalmopathy.

This clonotype appeared many times. This sequence joins TRBV7-2 and TRBJ2-7; possible D gene TRBD1, 7 bases. CDR3 size: 15 residues. The V end was cut by 1 base, the J end by 9 bases, with 19 bases between. In germline, CDR1 is SGHTA, CDR2 FQGNSA. CDR3 amino acids: CASSLVAERQGGQYF. CDR3 coding DNA: TGTGCCAGCAGCTTAGTAGCGGAGAGGCAGGGGGGGCAGTACTTC.

V and J are TRBV20-1 and TRBJ2-6, with 11 bases fitting TRBD2. CDR1 is DFQATT and CDR2 is SNEGSKA in the germline V gene (reference sequence). V gave up 6 bases and J gave up 0 bases; unmatched junction bases: 4. CDR3 size: 16 residues. CDR3 loop: CSATSGSLSGANVLTF. The CDR3 DNA reads as TGCAGTGCCACTAGCGGGAGCCTCTCTGGGGCCAACGTCCTGACTTTC.

This clonotype was counted at least ten times. This chain connects TRBV28 to TRBJ2-7, with 7 positions matching TRBD2. The germline V gene encodes CDR1 MDHEN and CDR2 SYDVKM. The CDR3 consists of 13 residues. Trimming at V came to 7 bases and at J to 2 bases, leaving 5 bases not matched to a gene. The CDR3 region is CASISGTAYEQYF. The CDR3 DNA sequence: TGTGCCAGCATAAGCGGGACGGCCTACGAGCAGTACTTC.

This clonotype has a count of ten or more. J is TRBJ2-1 and V is TRBV6-2 or TRBV6-3, with 7 bases lining up with TRBD2. This CDR3 has 14 residues. J gave up 8 bases and V 6 bases, and 10 bases lay outside the gene matches. Germline loops: CDR1 MNHEY, CDR2 SVGEGT. The CDR3 coding sequence is TGTGCCAGCAGCCAAAGCGGGATTGGACATGAGCAGTTCTTC. This gives the protein CASSQSGIGHEQFF.

The chain uses TRBV2 and TRBJ2-7; D might be TRBD1 (5 bases). CDR3 size: 14 residues. CDR1 and CDR2 from the germline V gene are SNHLY and FYNNEI. The V and J ends lost 4 bases and 7 bases respectively, with 17 bases between them. The CDR3 DNA reads TGTGCCAGCAGTGCCGACTGGGGCCGGTATGAGCAGTACTTC. Its translation: CASSADWGRYEQYF. Full variable domain (rest looked up from reference TRBV2 and TRBJ2-7): EPEVTQTPSHQVTQMGQEVILRCVPISNHLYFYWYRQILGQKVEFLVSFYNNEISEKSEIFDDQFSVERPDGSNFTLKIRSTKLEDSAMYFCASSADWGRYEQYFGPGTRLTVT.

This clonotype was seen at least ten times. The V gene is TRBV28, the J gene TRBJ2-3; a possible D gene is TRBD2 (7 bases). This CDR3 has 16 residues. Germline lookup yields CDR1 MDHEN and CDR2 SYDVKM. V was shortened by 5 bases and J by 4 bases, with 19 bases between the two germline ends. CDR3 DNA: TGTGCCAGCAGTCCCCGGAGCGGGACAATGTCAGATACGCAGTATTTT. Its translation: CASSPRSGTMSDTQYF.

This sequence joins TRBV5-1 and TRBJ2-3; 8 bases are a match to TRBD2. V was pared by 7 bases and J by 2 bases, with 12 bases of the junction left unmatched. This CDR3 has 16 amino acids. The germline V gene encodes CDR1 SGHRS and CDR2 YFSETQ. CDR3 region: CASQTELAGFTDTQYF. The CDR3, as DNA: TGCGCCAGCCAAACCGAGCTAGCGGGCTTCACAGATACGCAGTATTTT.

This clonotype occurred many times. This chain joins TRBV28 and TRBJ2-1; D uncertain. This CDR3 is 14 amino acids long. V lost 1 base and J 7 bases, leaving 11 bases between the germline ends. The V gene's germline CDR1 is MDHEN and CDR2 SYDVKM. CDR3 DNA: TGTGCCAGCAGTTTATTACCCAGTTTTAATGAGCAGTTCTTC. This translates into CASSLLPSFNEQFF.